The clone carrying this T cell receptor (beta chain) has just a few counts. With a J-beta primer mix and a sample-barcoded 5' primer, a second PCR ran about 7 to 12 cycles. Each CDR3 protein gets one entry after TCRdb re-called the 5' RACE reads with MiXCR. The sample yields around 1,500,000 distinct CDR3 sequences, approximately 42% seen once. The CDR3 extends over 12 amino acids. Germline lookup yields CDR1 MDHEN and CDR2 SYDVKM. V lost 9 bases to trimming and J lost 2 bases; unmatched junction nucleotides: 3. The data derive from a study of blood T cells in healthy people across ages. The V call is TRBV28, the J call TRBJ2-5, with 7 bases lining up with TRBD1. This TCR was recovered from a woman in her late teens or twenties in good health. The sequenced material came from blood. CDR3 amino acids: CASQGQQETQYF. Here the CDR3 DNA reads TGTGCCAGTCAGGGACAGCAAGAGACCCAGTACTTC.